This TCR beta chain comes out of a study of T cell repertoires in cytomegalovirus infection. This clonotype was counted only a few times. Its antigen is unknown. TCRdb processed the reads anew with MiXCR; each CDR3 protein has one entry. The table shows nearly 700,000 distinct CDR3 sequences, with roughly 33% occurring only once. V lost 4 bases, J lost 6 bases, and 8 bases stayed unmatched. Germline loops: CDR1 SGHVS, CDR2 FNYEAQ. The CDR3 covers 15 residues. The genes are TRBV7-6 and TRBJ2-7; 11 bases are a match to TRBD2. The source of this sequence is a human donor in good health (CMV status not recorded). Some clones in this sample may be carry-over from other donors' samples. The input for sequencing was cultured PBMCs, taken from culture after CMV antigen stimulation. The CDR3 is CASSSSGLAAVEQYF. CDR3 nucleotide sequence: TGTGCCAGCAGCTCGTCGGGACTAGCGGCAGTCGAGCAGTACTTC.